This T cell receptor beta chain was profiled in a study of PD-L1 blockade in urothelial cancer. About the research overall: Treatment start was followed by blood analysis at 3 weeks (second dose) and again at 6 weeks. Study outcomes and limitations: In blood at 3 weeks, tumor-associated clones expanded more among patients with durable benefit.

Regarding this clone: Its antigen is undetermined.

The time point is: peripheral blood 6 weeks after treatment start. Pretreatment sampling and on-treatment sampling together yielded between 1 and 8 samples for each patient. CDR3 length: 15 residues. The germline V gene encodes CDR1 SGHRS and CDR2 YFSETQ. Losses at the gene ends were 0 bases for V and 3 bases for J; bases not matched to a gene: 3. Produced via immunoSEQ multiplex PCR; TCRdb's table is partial and in-frame only. The sample includes nearly 45,000 clones, roughly 78% of them seen just once. The starting material was PBMCs, obtained around atezolizumab (anti-PD-L1) treatment. This chain links TRBV5-1 with TRBJ1-3, with TRBD1 matching 7 bases. The receptor was isolated from a man aged 60 to 75 with urothelial cancer. CDR3 loop: CASSLDRGNGNTIYF. The CDR3, as DNA: TGCGCCAGCAGCTTGGACAGGGGAAATGGAAACACCATATATTTT.